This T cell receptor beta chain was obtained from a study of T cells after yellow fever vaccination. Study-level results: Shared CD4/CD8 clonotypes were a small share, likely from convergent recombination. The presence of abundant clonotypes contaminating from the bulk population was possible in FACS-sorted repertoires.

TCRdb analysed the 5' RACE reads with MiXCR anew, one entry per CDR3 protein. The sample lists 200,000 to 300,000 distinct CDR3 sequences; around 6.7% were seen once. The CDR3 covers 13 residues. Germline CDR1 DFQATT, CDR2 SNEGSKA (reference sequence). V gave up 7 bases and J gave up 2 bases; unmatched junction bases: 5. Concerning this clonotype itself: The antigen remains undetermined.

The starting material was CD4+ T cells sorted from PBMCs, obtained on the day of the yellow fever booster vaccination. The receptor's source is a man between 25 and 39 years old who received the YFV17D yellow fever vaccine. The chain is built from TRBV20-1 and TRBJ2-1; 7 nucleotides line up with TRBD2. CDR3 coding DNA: TGCAGTGTAGGCGGGAGAACCTACAATGAGCAGTTCTTC. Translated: CSVGGRTYNEQFF.